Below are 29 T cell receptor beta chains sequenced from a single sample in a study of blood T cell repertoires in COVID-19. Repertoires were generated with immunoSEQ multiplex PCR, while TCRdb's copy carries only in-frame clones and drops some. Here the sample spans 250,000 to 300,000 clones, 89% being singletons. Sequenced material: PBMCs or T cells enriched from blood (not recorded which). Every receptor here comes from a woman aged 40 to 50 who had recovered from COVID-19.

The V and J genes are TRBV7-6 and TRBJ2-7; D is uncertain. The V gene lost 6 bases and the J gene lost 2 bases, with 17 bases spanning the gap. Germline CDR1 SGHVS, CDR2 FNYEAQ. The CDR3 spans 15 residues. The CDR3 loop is CASSLDMGEAYEQYF. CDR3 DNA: TGTGCCAGCAGTCTCGATATGGGTGAGGCCTACGAGCAGTACTTC.

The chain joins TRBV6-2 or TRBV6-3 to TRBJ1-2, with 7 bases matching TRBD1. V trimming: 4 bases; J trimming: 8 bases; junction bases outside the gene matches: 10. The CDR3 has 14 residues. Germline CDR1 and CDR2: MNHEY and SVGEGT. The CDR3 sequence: CASSFDREIVGYTF. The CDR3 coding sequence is TGTGCCAGCAGTTTTGACAGGGAAATCGTGGGCTACACCTTC.

The CDR3: CASSRIQGDEQYF. CDR3 in DNA: TGTGCCAGCTCCCGGATACAGGGGGACGAGCAGTACTTC. The chain joins TRBV18 to TRBJ2-7; 8 positions agree with TRBD1. J was trimmed by 5 bases and V by 6 bases; bases with no gene match: 6. The length of the CDR3 is 13 residues. CDR1 KGHSH and CDR2 LQKENI come from the germline V gene.

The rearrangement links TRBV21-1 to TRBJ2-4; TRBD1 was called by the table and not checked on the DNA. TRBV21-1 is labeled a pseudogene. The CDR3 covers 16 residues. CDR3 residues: CASWTGASPAKNIQYF. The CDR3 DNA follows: TGTGCCAGCTGGACAGGCGCATCCCCCGCCAAAAACATTCAGTACTTC.

CDR3 nucleotides: TGCGCCAGCAGCCAAGAGGTGCAGCGACAGGCAACTAATGAAAAACTGTTTTTT. This encodes CASSQEVQRQATNEKLFF. This chain joins TRBV4-1 and TRBJ1-4; D is possibly TRBD1 (6 bases). This CDR3 contains 18 residues. The V and J ends lost 0 bases and 0 bases respectively, with 14 bases between them. In germline, CDR1 is MGHRA, CDR2 YSYEKL.

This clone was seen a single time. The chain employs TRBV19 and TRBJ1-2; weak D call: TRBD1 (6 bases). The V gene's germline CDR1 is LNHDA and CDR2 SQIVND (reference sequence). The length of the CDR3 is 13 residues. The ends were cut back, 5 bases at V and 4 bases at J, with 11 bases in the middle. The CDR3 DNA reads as TGTGCCAGTAGTCTCAGGGGCGTCTATGGCTACACCTTC. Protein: CASSLRGVYGYTF.

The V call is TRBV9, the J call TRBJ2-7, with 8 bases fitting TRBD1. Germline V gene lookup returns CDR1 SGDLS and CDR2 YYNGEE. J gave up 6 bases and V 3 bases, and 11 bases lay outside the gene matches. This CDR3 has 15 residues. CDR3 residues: CASSATGTGLGEQYF. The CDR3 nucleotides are TGTGCCAGCAGCGCCACCGGGACAGGTCTCGGCGAGCAGTACTTC.

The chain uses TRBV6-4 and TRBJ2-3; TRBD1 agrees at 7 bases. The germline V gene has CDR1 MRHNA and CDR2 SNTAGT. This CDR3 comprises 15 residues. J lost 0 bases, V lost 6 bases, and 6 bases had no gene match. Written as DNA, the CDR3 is TGTGCCAGCAGCCCTGACAGGGACAGCACAGATACGCAGTATTTT. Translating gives CASSPDRDSTDTQYF.

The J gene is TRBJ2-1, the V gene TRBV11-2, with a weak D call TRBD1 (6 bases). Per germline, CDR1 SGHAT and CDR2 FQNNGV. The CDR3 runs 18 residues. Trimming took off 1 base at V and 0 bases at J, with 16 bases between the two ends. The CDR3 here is CASSLVGRGVGSYNEQFF. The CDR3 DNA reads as TGTGCCAGCAGCTTAGTGGGCAGGGGAGTGGGCTCCTACAATGAGCAGTTCTTC.

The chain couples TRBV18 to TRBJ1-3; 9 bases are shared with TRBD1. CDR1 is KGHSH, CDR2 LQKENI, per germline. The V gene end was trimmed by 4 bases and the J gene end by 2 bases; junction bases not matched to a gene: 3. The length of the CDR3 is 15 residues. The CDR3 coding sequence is TGTGCCAGCTCACAGGGACAGGGAGCTGGAAACACCATATATTTT. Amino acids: CASSQGQGAGNTIYF.

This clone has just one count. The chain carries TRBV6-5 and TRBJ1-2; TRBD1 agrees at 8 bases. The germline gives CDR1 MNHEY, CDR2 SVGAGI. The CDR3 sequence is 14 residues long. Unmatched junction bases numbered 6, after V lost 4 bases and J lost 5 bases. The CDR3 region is CASSFLQGGYGYTF. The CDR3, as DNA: TGTGCCAGCAGTTTTTTACAGGGGGGTTATGGCTACACCTTC.

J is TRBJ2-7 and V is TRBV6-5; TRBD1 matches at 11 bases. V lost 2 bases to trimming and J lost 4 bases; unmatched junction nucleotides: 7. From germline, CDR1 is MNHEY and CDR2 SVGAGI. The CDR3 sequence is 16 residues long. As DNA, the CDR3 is TGTGCCAGCAGTTACCGGGGACAGGGGGTAGGGTACGAGCAGTACTTC. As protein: CASSYRGQGVGYEQYF.

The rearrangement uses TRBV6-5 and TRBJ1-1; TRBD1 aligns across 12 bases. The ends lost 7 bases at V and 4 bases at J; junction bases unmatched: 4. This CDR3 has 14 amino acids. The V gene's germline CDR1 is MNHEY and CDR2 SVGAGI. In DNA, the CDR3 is TGTGCCAGCACGGGACAGGGGGCAGTCACTGAAGCTTTCTTT. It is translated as CASTGQGAVTEAFF.

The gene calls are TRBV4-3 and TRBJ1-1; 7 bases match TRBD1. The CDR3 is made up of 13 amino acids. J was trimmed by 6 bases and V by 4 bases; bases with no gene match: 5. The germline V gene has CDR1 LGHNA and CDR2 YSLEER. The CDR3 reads CASSLQGQAEAFF. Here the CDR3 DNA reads TGCGCCAGCAGCCTACAAGGACAGGCTGAAGCTTTCTTT.

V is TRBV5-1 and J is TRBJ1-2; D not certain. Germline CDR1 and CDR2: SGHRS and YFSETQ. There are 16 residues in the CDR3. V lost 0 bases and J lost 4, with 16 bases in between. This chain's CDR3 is CASSLAVAEGLYGYTF. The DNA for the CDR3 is TGCGCCAGCAGCTTGGCCGTTGCAGAAGGACTCTATGGCTACACCTTC.

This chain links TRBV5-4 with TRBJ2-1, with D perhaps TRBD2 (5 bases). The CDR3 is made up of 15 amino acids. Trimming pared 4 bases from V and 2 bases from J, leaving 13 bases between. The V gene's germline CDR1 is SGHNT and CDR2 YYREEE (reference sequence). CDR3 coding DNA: TGTGCCAGCAGCATGGGAGCGACGACCTACAATGAGCAGTTCTTC. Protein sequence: CASSMGATTYNEQFF.

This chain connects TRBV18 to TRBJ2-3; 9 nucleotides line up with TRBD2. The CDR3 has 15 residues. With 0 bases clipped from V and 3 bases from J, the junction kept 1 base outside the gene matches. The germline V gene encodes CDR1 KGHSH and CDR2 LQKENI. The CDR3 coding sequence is TGTGCCAGCTCACCACCGCGGGGGGGAACAGATACGCAGTATTTT. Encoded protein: CASSPPRGGTDTQYF.

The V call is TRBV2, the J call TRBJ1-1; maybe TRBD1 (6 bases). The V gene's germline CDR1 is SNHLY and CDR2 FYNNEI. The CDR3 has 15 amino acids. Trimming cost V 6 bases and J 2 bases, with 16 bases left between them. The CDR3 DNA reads TGTGCCAGCAGGATCTCGGACAGCTTTAACACTGAAGCTTTCTTT. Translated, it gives CASRISDSFNTEAFF.

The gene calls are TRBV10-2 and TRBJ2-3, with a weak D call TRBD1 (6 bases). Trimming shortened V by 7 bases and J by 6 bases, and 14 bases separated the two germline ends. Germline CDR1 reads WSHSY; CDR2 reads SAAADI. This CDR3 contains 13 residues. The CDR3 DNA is TGCGCCAGCACCCGCGTTGGGGGCGATACGCAGTATTTT. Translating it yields CASTRVGGDTQYF.

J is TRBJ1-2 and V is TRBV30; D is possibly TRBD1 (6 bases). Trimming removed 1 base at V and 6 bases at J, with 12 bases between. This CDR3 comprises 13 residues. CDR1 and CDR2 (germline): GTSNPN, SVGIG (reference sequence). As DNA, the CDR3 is TGTGCCTGGAGTGGACAGGTACTCGATGGCTACACCTTC. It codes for CAWSGQVLDGYTF. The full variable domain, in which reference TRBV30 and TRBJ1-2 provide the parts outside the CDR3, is SQTIHQWPATLVQPVGSPLSLECTVEGTSNPNLYWYRQAAGRGLQLLFYSVGIGQISSEVPQNLSASRPQDRQFILSSKKLLLSDSGFYLCAWSGQVLDGYTFGSGTRLTVV.

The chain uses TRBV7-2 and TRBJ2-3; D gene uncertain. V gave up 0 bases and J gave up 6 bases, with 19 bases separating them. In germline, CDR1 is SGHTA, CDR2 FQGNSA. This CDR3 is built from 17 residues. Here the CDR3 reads CASSLAVGGRSRDTQYF. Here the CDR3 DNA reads TGTGCCAGCAGCTTAGCAGTCGGCGGTCGGTCAAGGGATACGCAGTATTTT. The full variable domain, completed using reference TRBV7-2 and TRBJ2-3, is GAGVSQSPSNKVTEKGKDVELRCDPISGHTALYWYRQSLGQGLEFLIYFQGNSAPDKSGLPSDRFSAERTGGSVSTLTIQRTQQEDSAVYLCASSLAVGGRSRDTQYFGPGTRLTVL.

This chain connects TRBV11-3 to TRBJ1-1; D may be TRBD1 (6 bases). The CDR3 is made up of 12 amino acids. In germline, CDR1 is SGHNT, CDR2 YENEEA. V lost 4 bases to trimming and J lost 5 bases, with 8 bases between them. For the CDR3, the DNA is TGTGCCAGCAGCTCTCAGGGGACTGAAGCTTTCTTT. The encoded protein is CASSSQGTEAFF.

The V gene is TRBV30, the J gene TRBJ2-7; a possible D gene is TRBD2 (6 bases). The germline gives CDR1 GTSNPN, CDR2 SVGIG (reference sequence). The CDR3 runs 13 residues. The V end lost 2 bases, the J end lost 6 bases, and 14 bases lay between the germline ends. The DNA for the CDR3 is TGTGCCTGGAGTTGGGGGGTAACGGGCGAGCAGTACTTC. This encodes CAWSWGVTGEQYF.

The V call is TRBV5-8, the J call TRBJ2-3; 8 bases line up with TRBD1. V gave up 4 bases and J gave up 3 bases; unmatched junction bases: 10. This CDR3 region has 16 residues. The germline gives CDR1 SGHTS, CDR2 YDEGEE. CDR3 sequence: CASSPGTGGKTDTQYF. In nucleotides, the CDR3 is TGTGCCAGCAGCCCAGGAACAGGGGGTAAGACAGATACGCAGTATTTT.

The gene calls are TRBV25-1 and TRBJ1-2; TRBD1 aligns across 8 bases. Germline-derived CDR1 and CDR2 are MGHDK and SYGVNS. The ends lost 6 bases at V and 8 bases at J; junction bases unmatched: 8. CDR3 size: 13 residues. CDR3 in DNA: TGTGCCAGCAGCTTGGACAGGGCGAGGGGCTACACCTTC. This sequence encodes CASSLDRARGYTF.

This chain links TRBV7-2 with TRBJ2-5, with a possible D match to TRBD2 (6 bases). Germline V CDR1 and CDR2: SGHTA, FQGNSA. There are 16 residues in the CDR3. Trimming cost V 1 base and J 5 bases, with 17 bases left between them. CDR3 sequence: CASSLVGTRSGETQYF. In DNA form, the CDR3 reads TGTGCCAGCAGCTTAGTAGGGACTCGGTCCGGTGAGACCCAGTACTTC.

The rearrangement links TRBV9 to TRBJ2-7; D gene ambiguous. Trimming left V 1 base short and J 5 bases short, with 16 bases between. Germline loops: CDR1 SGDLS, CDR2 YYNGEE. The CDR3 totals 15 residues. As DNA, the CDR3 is TGTGCCAGCAGCGTATTCGCTGCTTGGGCCGACGAGCAGTACTTC. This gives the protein CASSVFAAWADEQYF.

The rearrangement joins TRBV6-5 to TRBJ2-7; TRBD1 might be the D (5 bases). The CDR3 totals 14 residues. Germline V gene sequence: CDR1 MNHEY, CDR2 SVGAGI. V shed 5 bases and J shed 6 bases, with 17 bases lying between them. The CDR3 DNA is TGTGCCAGCAGTCCCCTCCGGGTCAGGGCCGAGCAGTACTTC. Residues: CASSPLRVRAEQYF.

DNA for the CDR3: TGTGCCAGCAGCCTCGCTAGCGCCTACAATGAGCAGTTCTTC. This codes for CASSLASAYNEQFF. The rearrangement joins TRBV4-2 to TRBJ2-1; D might be TRBD2 (6 bases). Germline CDR1 LGHNA, CDR2 YNFKEQ. Trimming left V 4 bases short and J 2 bases short, with 9 bases between. This CDR3 spans 14 amino acids.